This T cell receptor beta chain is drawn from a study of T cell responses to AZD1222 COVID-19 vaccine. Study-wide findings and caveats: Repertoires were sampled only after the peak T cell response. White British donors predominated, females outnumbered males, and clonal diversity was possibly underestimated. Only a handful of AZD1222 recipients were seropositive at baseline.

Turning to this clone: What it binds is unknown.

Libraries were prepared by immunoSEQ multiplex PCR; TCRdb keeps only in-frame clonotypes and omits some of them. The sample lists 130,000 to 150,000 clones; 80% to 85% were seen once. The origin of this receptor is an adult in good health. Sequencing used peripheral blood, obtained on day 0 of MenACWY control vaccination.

The chain's CDR3 is CAIRPDTQDNEQFF. The CDR3 region has the DNA TGTGCCATCCGTCCGGACACCCAAGACAATGAGCAGTTCTTC. The chain joins TRBV10-3 to TRBJ2-1, with D perhaps matching TRBD1 (5 bases). CDR3 length: 14 residues. V was shortened by 8 bases and J by 5 bases, with 16 bases between the two germline ends. The germline V gene has CDR1 ENHRY and CDR2 SYGVKD.